Included here is one T cell receptor (beta chain) sequence, with context. Trimming took 0 bases from V and 8 from J, leaving 4 bases between them. This CDR3 comprises 11 residues. Germline assignment: CDR1 MGHRA and CDR2 YSYEKL. This sample stems from a study of shared T cell receptors in the human thymus. Sequencing was performed with immunoSEQ multiplex PCR; in TCRdb, only in-frame clones are kept and a portion is missing. Of about 380,000 clones listed, 95% are singletons. This sequence was found in a human donor. Material: thymocytes. This chain links TRBV4-1 with TRBJ1-2, with D hard to call. CDR3 loop: CASSQDDGYTF. The CDR3 DNA reads as TGCGCCAGCAGCCAAGATGACGGCTACACCTTC.